There are many counts of the clone carrying this T cell receptor beta chain. This CDR3 spans 14 amino acids. Germline CDR1 reads GTSNPN; CDR2 reads SVGIG (reference sequence). The trim removed 2 bases at V and 3 bases at J, leaving 2 bases unmatched. The protocol was immunoSEQ multiplex PCR, while the TCRdb copy is restricted to in-frame clones and leaves out a portion. This sample has about half a million clones; 81% occur once, and the top ten carry approximately 12%. This sample is drawn from a study of shared clonotypes between healthy human individuals. The chain is built from TRBV30 and TRBJ2-2, with 8 bases aligning to TRBD2. The clonotype comes from a woman aged 40 to 50 in good health. Some clones in this sample may be carry-over from other donors' samples. The sequencing sample was made of PBMCs. The CDR3 protein is CAWSNGRDTGELFF. The CDR3 coding sequence is TGTGCCTGGAGTAACGGGAGGGACACCGGGGAGCTGTTTTTT. Together with reference TRBV30 and TRBJ2-2, the CDR3 gives the full variable domain: SQTIHQWPATLVQPVGSPLSLECTVEGTSNPNLYWYRQAAGRGLQLLFYSVGIGQISSEVPQNLSASRPQDRQFILSSKKLLLSDSGFYLCAWSNGRDTGELFFGEGSRLTVL.